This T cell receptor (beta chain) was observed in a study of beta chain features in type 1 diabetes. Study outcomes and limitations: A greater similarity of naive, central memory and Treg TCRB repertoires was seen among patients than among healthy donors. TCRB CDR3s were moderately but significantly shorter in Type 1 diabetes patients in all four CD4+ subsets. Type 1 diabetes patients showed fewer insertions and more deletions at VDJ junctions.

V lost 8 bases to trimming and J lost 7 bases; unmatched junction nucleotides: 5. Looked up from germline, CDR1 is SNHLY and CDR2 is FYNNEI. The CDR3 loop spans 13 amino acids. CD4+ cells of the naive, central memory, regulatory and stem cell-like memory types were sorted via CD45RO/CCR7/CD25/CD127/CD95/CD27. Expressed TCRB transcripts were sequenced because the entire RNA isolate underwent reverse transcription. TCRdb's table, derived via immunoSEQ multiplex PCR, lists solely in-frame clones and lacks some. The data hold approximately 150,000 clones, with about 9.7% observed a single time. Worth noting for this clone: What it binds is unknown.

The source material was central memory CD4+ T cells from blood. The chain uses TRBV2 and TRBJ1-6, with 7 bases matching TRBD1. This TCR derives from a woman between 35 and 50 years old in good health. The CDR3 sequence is CASGGTVNSPLHF. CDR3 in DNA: TGTGCCAGCGGCGGGACAGTCAATTCACCCCTCCACTTT.